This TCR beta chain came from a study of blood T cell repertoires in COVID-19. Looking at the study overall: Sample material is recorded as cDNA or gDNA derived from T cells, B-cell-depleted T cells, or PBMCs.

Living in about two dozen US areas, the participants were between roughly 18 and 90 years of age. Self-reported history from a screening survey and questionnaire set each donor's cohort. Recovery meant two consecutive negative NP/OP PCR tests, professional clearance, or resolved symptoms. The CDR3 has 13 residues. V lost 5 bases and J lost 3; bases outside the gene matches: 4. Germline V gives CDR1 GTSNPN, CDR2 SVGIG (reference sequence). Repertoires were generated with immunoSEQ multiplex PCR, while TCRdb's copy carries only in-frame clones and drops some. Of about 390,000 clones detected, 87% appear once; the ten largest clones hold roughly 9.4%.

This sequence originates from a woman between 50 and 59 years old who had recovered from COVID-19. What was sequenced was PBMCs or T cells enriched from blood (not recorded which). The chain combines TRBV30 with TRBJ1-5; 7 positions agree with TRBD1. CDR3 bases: TGTGCCTGGGCGACAGGGTCCAATCAGCCCCAGCATTTT. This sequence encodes CAWATGSNQPQHF.